This T cell receptor (beta chain) was retrieved from a study of OX40 agonist ivuxolimab in advanced cancers. Background on the study: Patients receiving dose escalation had hepatocellular carcinoma, melanoma, renal cell or head and neck cancer.

Baseline was the first blood sampling point, followed by cycle 4 day 1 and cycle 7 day 1. The germline V gene encodes CDR1 SGDLS and CDR2 YYNGEE. This CDR3 region has 17 residues. The germline V and J ends were trimmed by 4 bases and 0 bases, with 16 bases remaining between them. The protocol was immunoSEQ multiplex PCR, while the TCRdb copy is restricted to in-frame clones and leaves out a portion. The data contain approximately 27,000 clones, over 75% of them seen just once; the ten biggest clones take up 13% to 15%. Overall study findings and caveats: Average numbers of expanded clones were greater in CD8+ T cells than in CD4+. Doses of 0.1 to 3.0 mg/kg were accompanied by clonal expansion of CD4+ and CD8+ blood T cells by week 6.

This clone was seen just once. Its specificity is not known. The sequence was obtained from an adult with an advanced solid tumor such as melanoma, head and neck, liver or kidney cancer. The chain couples TRBV9 to TRBJ2-2; the D gene could be TRBD1 or TRBD2 (6 bases each). The starting material was CD4+ or CD8+ T cells sorted from blood, obtained in a trial of the OX40 agonist ivuxolimab. In nucleotides, the CDR3 is TGTGCCAGCAGCCCCGATTTTGGGGGGCCGAACACCGGGGAGCTGTTTTTT. Protein: CASSPDFGGPNTGELFF.